This T cell receptor beta chain appears in the sequencing data of a study of patients and donors after allogeneic stem cell transplantation. MiXCR was run by TCRdb on the RT-PCR reads, yielding one entry per CDR3 protein. The sample holds around 150,000 distinct CDR3 sequences, about 36% seen once. Deletions cut 4 bases from V and 6 bases from J, with 10 bases between. The CDR3 spans 13 residues. CDR1 and CDR2 (germline): LNHNV, YYDKDF (reference sequence). The TCR originated in a human donor who was either an allogeneic HSCT recipient or a stem cell or donor lymphocyte infusion donor (not recorded which). It is not recorded whose cells these are; they may come from a transplant donor. Input material: blood, either unsorted or a sorted T cell fraction (not recorded which). The chain employs TRBV15 and TRBJ2-1, with D possibly matching TRBD1 (5 bases). DNA for the CDR3: TGTGCCACCAGCACAACAGGTGCCAATGAGCAGTTCTTC. Its translation is CATSTTGANEQFF. Complete variable domain (other parts from reference TRBV15 and TRBJ2-1): DAMVIQNPRYQVTQFGKPVTLSCSQTLNHNVMYWYQQKSSQAPKLLFHYYDKDFNNEADTPDNFQSRRPNTSFCFLDIRSPGLGDTAMYLCATSTTGANEQFFGPGTRLTVL.